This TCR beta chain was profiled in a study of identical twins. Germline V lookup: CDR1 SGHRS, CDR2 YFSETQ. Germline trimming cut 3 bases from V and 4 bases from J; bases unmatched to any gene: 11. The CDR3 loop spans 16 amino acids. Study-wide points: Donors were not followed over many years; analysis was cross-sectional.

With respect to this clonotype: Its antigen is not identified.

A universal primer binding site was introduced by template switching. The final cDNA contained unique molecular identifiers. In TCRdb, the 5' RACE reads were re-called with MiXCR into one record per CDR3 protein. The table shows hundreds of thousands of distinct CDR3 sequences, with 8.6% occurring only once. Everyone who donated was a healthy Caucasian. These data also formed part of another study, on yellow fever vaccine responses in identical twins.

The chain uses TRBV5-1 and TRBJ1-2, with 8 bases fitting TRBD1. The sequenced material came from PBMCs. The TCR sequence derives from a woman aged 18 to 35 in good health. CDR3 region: CASSWGETGVPYGYTF. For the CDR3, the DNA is TGCGCCAGCAGCTGGGGGGAGACAGGGGTCCCCTATGGCTACACCTTC.